The 12 T cell receptor beta chains below come from one sample, sequenced in a study of T cell repertoires in cytomegalovirus infection. TCRdb independently ran MiXCR on the reads; one entry per CDR3 protein. This sample has some 480,000 distinct CDR3 sequences; 30% to 40% occur once, and the top ten carry under 20%. The antigens for these receptors are not known. The specimen comprised cultured PBMCs, sampled from culture after CMV antigen stimulation. These receptors all stem from a human donor in good health (CMV status not recorded). Some clones in this sample may be carry-over from other donors' samples.

This clonotype was detected a few times. The chain's CDR3 is CASSRTGYQPQHF. CDR3 DNA sequence: TGTGCCAGCAGCCGGACAGGGTATCAGCCCCAGCATTTT. The chain joins TRBV7-8 to TRBJ1-5; 8 bases are a match to TRBD1. V trimming: 5 bases; J trimming: 5 bases; junction bases outside the gene matches: 2. CDR1 and CDR2 (germline): SGHVS, FQNEAQ. The CDR3 covers 13 residues.

The J gene is TRBJ2-7, the V gene TRBV4-3; tentatively, D is TRBD1 (6 bases). V lost 1 base to trimming and J lost 7 bases, with 20 bases between them. Germline V gene data show CDR1 as LGHNA and CDR2 as YSLEER. The CDR3 contains 16 residues. The CDR3 reads CASSQGPGHPTREQYF. In DNA, the CDR3 is TGCGCCAGCAGCCAAGGTCCGGGACACCCGACCCGGGAGCAGTACTTC.

Only a few counts were recorded for this clonotype. CDR3 DNA: TGTGCCAGCAGCTTTTCGGCGGGAGGAGATACGCAGTATTTT. This encodes CASSFSAGGDTQYF. The gene calls are TRBV7-9 and TRBJ2-3; 8 bases align to TRBD2. The junction had 4 bases not matched to a gene; V was cut back by 3 bases and J by 5 bases. Germline assignment: CDR1 SEHNR and CDR2 FQNEAQ (reference sequence). The CDR3 loop spans 14 amino acids. Based on the CDR3 plus reference TRBV7-9 and TRBJ2-3, the full variable domain is DTGVSQNPRHKITKRGQNVTFRCDPISEHNRLYWYRQTLGQGPEFLTYFQNEAQLEKSRLLSDRFSAERPKGSFSTLEIQRTEQGDSAMYLCASSFSAGGDTQYFGPGTRLTVL.

The V and J genes are TRBV19 and TRBJ2-5; a possible D gene is TRBD2 (6 bases). The length of the CDR3 is 16 residues. Between the trimmed V and J ends, which lost 4 bases and 2 bases, there was a span of 17 bases. Germline CDR1 reads LNHDA; CDR2 reads SQIVND (reference sequence). CDR3 loop: CASSTQYRREQETQYF. CDR3 coding DNA: TGTGCCAGTAGTACCCAATACCGACGGGAGCAAGAGACCCAGTACTTC.

This chain links TRBV6-2 or TRBV6-3 with TRBJ1-4; 7 bases match TRBD1. Looked up from germline, CDR1 is MNHEY and CDR2 is SVGEGT. The CDR3 contains 17 residues. V dropped 5 bases and J dropped 2; count of bases not matched to a gene: 11. CDR3 sequence: CASSPGTAGPTNEKLFF. Here the CDR3 DNA reads TGTGCCAGCAGTCCGGGGACAGCGGGTCCGACTAATGAAAAACTGTTTTTT.

This clonotype has more than one count but fewer than ten. The chain is built from TRBV6-9 and TRBJ2-1; 8 bases fit TRBD2. Germline CDR1 and CDR2: MNHGY and SVAAGI. CDR3 length: 18 amino acids. Trimming took 0 bases from V and 0 from J; bases not matched to a gene: 7. Here the CDR3 DNA reads TGTGCCAGCAGTTATTCGATTCCACTAGCGGCCTCCTACAATGAGCAGTTCTTC. It encodes CASSYSIPLAASYNEQFF.

The CDR3 DNA reads TGTGCCAGCAGTTATTCGACAGTGAACACTGAAGCTTTCTTT. Amino acids: CASSYSTVNTEAFF. The rearrangement links TRBV6-1 to TRBJ1-1; possible D gene TRBD1, 5 bases. Looked up from germline, CDR1 is MNHNS and CDR2 is SASEGT. This CDR3 has 14 residues. Trimming pared 5 bases from V and 0 bases from J, leaving 10 bases between.

This clonotype was seen a few times. The rearrangement uses TRBV6-2 or TRBV6-3 and TRBJ2-2, with D perhaps matching TRBD1 (6 bases). The germline V gene has CDR1 MNHEY and CDR2 SVGEGT. V lost 4 bases and J lost 1, with 16 bases in between. CDR3 length: 17 residues. The CDR3 coding sequence is TGTGCCAGCAGTTCCTACACGACGGGACAGAACACCGGGGAGCTGTTTTTT. The encoded protein is CASSSYTTGQNTGELFF.

This clonotype has only a few counts. This chain connects TRBV6-2 or TRBV6-3 to TRBJ2-1; D remains ambiguous. Per germline, CDR1 MNHEY and CDR2 SVGEGT. This CDR3 comprises 16 residues. V was clipped by 0 bases and J by 2 bases, with 11 bases between them. The CDR3 reads CASSYSTRNAYNEQFF. Written as DNA, the CDR3 is TGTGCCAGCAGTTACTCGACCAGGAATGCCTACAATGAGCAGTTCTTC.

This sequence joins TRBV4-1 and TRBJ2-1, with D possibly being TRBD2 (5 bases). CDR1 is MGHRA, CDR2 YSYEKL, per germline. V was clipped by 8 bases and J by 14 bases, with 16 bases between them. The CDR3 sequence is 11 residues long. CDR3 in DNA: TGCGCCAGCCGGAGCGGTAGGATGAAGTTCTTC. The encoded protein is CASRSGRMKFF.

This clonotype came up a few times. The chain is built from TRBV6-8 and TRBJ2-7; D not resolved. Germline V gene lookup returns CDR1 MNHGY and CDR2 SAAAGT. The V and J ends lost 5 bases and 5 bases respectively, with 13 bases between them. The CDR3 covers 13 residues. In DNA, the CDR3 is TGTGCCAGCAGTACCGGGCCCGGCAACGAGCAGTACGTC. Protein sequence: CASSTGPGNEQYV.

This clonotype was seen repeatedly, ten times or more. The J gene is TRBJ2-5, the V gene TRBV19; TRBD1 is a possible D gene (5 bases). The germline V and J ends were trimmed by 3 bases and 4 bases, with 15 bases remaining between them. Germline CDR1 reads LNHDA; CDR2 reads SQIVND (reference sequence). There are 15 residues in the CDR3. For the CDR3, the DNA is TGTGCCAGTAGTATGGGTAAGGGGCAAGGAGAGACCCAGTACTTC. Amino acids: CASSMGKGQGETQYF.